The 32 T cell receptor beta chains listed next were all sequenced from one sample in a study of tumor-infiltrating lymphocytes in primary liver carcinoma. The template, roughly 0.45 ug total RNA, yielded TCR beta cDNA made with a constant-region primer. It was through three nested multiplex PCR rounds of slightly modified ARM-PCR that TCR beta libraries arose. TRBV1-TRBV30 forward primers and a C-beta reverse primer were used in the first two PCR rounds, which each ran for ten to eleven cycles. TCRdb redid the calling of the multiplex PCR reads with MiXCR, one entry per CDR3 protein. The sample yields about 200,000 distinct CDR3 sequences, 85% seen once. It was from about 19-30 mg of unsorted bulk tissue that RNA and DNA were co-extracted. Sequencing was carried out using tumor tissue from primary liver carcinoma. These receptors came from a man in his forties with primary liver carcinoma and hepatitis B virus infection.

In regard to this clonotype: A much bigger clone sits one base away, suggesting this may be a read error. V and J are TRBV24-1 and TRBJ2-1, with 11 bases lining up with TRBD2. This CDR3 is 13 amino acids long. Germline-derived CDR1 and CDR2 are KGHDR and SFDVKD. CDR3 loop: CATRLAGGNELFF. The CDR3 DNA sequence: TGTGCCACCAGGCTAGCGGGAGGCAATGAGCTGTTCTTC.

The chain is built from TRBV11-2 and TRBJ2-7, with TRBD1 matching over 9 bases. The CDR3 is made up of 15 amino acids. Germline V gene lookup returns CDR1 SGHAT and CDR2 FQNNGV. Written as DNA, the CDR3 is TGTGATAGCAGCTTACAATGGACAGGGGAAAACGAGCAGTACTTC. It translates to CDSSLQWTGENEQYF.

The CDR3 nucleotides read TGCGCCAGCAGTGCCGGACTACTAGCAGTTCAAGAGACCCAGTACTTC. Translation: CASSAGLLAVQETQYF. This sequence joins TRBV10-2 and TRBJ2-5, with D tentatively TRBD2 (6 bases). The CDR3 covers 16 residues. V shed 4 bases and J shed 2 bases, with 17 bases lying between them. Germline lookup yields CDR1 WSHSY and CDR2 SAAADI.

Details on this clonotype: This could be a read error, since a much larger clone is one nucleotide away. The chain is built from TRBV7-2 and TRBJ1-2; D is undetermined. Germline V gene data show CDR1 as SGHTA and CDR2 as FQGNSA. CDR3 length equals 15 residues. The CDR3, as DNA: TGTGCCGGCAGCTTAGTAGCCGGACCGAGCTATGGCTACACCTTC. This sequence encodes CAGSLVAGPSYGYTF. The complete variable domain, with remaining parts taken from reference TRBV7-2 and TRBJ1-2, reads GAGVSQSPSNKVTEKGKDVELRCDPISGHTALYWYRQSLGQGLEFLIYFQGNSAPDKSGLPSDRFSAERTGGSVSTLTIQRTQQEDSAVYLCAGSLVAGPSYGYTFGSGTRLTVV.

In regard to this clonotype: No conserved phenylalanine or tryptophan ends this CDR3, so it is likely a read error. The J gene is TRBJ2-1, the V gene TRBV5-1, with D tentatively TRBD1 (6 bases). Trimming pared 8 bases from V and 4 bases from J, leaving 13 bases between. The germline gives CDR1 SGHRS, CDR2 YFSETQ. There are 13 residues in the CDR3. CDR3 amino acids: CARSLDSYNEQFL. The CDR3 DNA sequence: TGCGCCAGGAGCCTGGACAGTTACAATGAGCAGTTCCTC.

Notes on this clonotype: One end of the junction is discordant with germline, which a read error may explain. The chain links TRBV4-3 to TRBJ2-3, with 10 bases matching TRBD2. The CDR3 runs 15 residues. Germline CDR1 LGHNA, CDR2 YSLEER. CDR3 DNA sequence: TGCGCCAGCAACCAGCGACTAGCGGGCACTGATACGCAGTATTTT. It specifies CASNQRLAGTDTQYF.

Details on this clonotype: Relative to the germline gene, one junction end is altered; a read error may explain this. This chain joins TRBV29-1 and TRBJ1-1; possible D gene TRBD1, 5 bases. The CDR3 consists of 14 residues. Per the germline V gene, CDR1 is SQVTM and CDR2 is ANQGSEA. As DNA, the CDR3 is TGCAACGGCTACCTCGGGACTCTGAACACTGAGGCTTTCTTT. This codes for CNGYLGTLNTEAFF.

The J gene is TRBJ2-1, the V gene TRBV29-1, with D tentatively TRBD2 (6 bases). V was clipped by 7 bases and J by 11 bases, with 21 bases between them. Germline assignment: CDR1 SQVTM and CDR2 ANQGSEA. The CDR3 sequence is 13 residues long. The chain's CDR3 is CSGTNGELYQQFF. The CDR3 bases are TGCAGCGGGACTAATGGGGAGCTCTATCAGCAGTTCTTC.

Comments on this clonotype: At one end the junction does not follow the germline gene, possibly because of a read error. This chain uses TRBV5-4 with TRBJ2-3; TRBD2 aligns across 10 bases. Germline V gives CDR1 SGHNT, CDR2 YYREEE (reference sequence). This CDR3 spans 15 amino acids. The CDR3 here is CASSKGLAVTDTHSF. The CDR3 region has the DNA TGTGCCAGCAGCAAAGGACTAGCGGTCACAGATACGCACTCTTTT.

Concerning this clonotype itself: The germline gene is not matched at one end of the junction; a read error may be the cause. The V call is TRBV29-1, the J call TRBJ2-7, with 7 nucleotides matching TRBD1. This CDR3 region has 14 residues. Per the germline V gene, CDR1 is SQVTM and CDR2 is ANQGSEA. The CDR3 DNA reads as TGCAACGTCGCCGGGACAGCGAGTTCCTACGAGCAATACTTC. This gives the protein CNVAGTASSYEQYF.

J is TRBJ2-6 and V is TRBV6-2 or TRBV6-3; possibly TRBD2 for D (6 bases). This CDR3 comprises 15 residues. V gave up 5 bases and J gave up 18 bases, with 26 bases separating them. Germline V gene data show CDR1 as MNHEY and CDR2 as SVGEGT. CDR3 sequence: CASSAGGAGANIPTF. CDR3 nucleotide sequence: TGTGCCAGCAGTGCCGGGGGAGCTGGGGCCAACATCCCGACTTTC.

The chain recombines TRBV6-2 or TRBV6-3 with TRBJ1-5, with D perhaps matching TRBD1 (6 bases). Deletions cut 6 bases from V and 5 bases from J, with 20 bases between. Germline loops: CDR1 MNHEY, CDR2 SVGEGT. The CDR3 consists of 16 residues. CDR3 DNA: TGTGCCAGCAGCTCGGGGGACACGCCGCGAGATCAGCCCCAGCATTTT. Protein product: CASSSGDTPRDQPQHF.

As concerns this clonotype: An end of the junction differs from the germline gene, which may be a read error. This chain joins TRBV11-2 and TRBJ2-7; 12 bases line up with TRBD2. This CDR3 has 16 amino acids. CDR1 SGHAT and CDR2 FQNNGV come from the germline V gene. The CDR3 sequence: CPSSLRTSGVSYKQYF. The CDR3 DNA sequence: TGTCCCAGCAGCTTGCGGACTAGCGGGGTCTCATACAAGCAGTACTTC.

This chain connects TRBV11-2 to TRBJ2-6, with D possibly being TRBD1 (7 bases). CDR1 and CDR2 from the germline V gene are SGHAT and FQNNGV. V was shortened by 5 bases and J by 1 base, with 27 bases between the two germline ends. The CDR3 is 21 residues long. The CDR3 region is CASSMEGNRGISLSGANVLTF. The CDR3 nucleotides are TGTGCCAGCAGCATGGAGGGAAACAGGGGCATTTCCCTGTCTGGGGCCAACGTCCTGACTTTC.

This clonotype was detected only a few times. The CDR3 end shows no conserved phenylalanine or tryptophan, and so a read error is likely. The genes are TRBV29-1 and TRBJ2-5; a weak D match, TRBD2 (5 bases). The V gene's germline CDR1 is SQVTM and CDR2 ANQGSEA. The CDR3 is 12 residues long. CDR3 loop: CSVPLGVETQYY. In nucleotides, the CDR3 is TGTAGCGTTCCATTGGGCGTGGAGACCCAGTACTAC.

This clonotype appeared many times. The chain employs TRBV14 and TRBJ1-1; D is undetermined. V lost 0 bases, J lost 5 bases, and 7 bases lay in between. Germline assignment: CDR1 SGHDN and CDR2 FVKESK. This CDR3 is 13 amino acids long. The CDR3, as DNA: TGTGCCAGCAGCCAAGATTGGGTAACTGAAGCTTTCTTT. This translates into CASSQDWVTEAFF.

As to this clonotype: A much larger clonotype is one base distant, so this may be a read error. The CDR3 protein is CASSSQLIQYNEQFF. CDR3 DNA: TGTGCCAGCAGTTCTCAGTTGATCCAGTACAATGAGCAGTTCTTC. V usage is TRBV28 and J usage is TRBJ2-1; D uncertain. V was shortened by 4 bases and J by 4 bases, with 14 bases between the two germline ends. The CDR3 sequence is 15 residues long. The germline V gene has CDR1 MDHEN and CDR2 SYDVKM.

The gene calls are TRBV11-1 and TRBJ2-3; D uncertain. V was pared by 5 bases and J by 4 bases, with 13 bases between. Germline V gene lookup returns CDR1 SGHAT and CDR2 FQDESV (reference sequence). CDR3 length: 14 amino acids. The CDR3 nucleotides are TGTGCCAGCAGCCCACTCCCAGAAGCAGATACGCAGTATTTT. This codes for CASSPLPEADTQYF.

On this clonotype: Sequence at one end of the junction differs from germline and may be a read error. The chain links TRBV11-1 to TRBJ2-3; D is uncertain. This CDR3 region has 19 residues. From germline, CDR1 is SGHAT and CDR2 FQDESV (reference sequence). For the CDR3, the DNA is TGTGCCAGCAGCTCTGTGGGAAACTCTGTTGGTGCCCGCACAGATACTCAGTATTTT. Its translation is CASSSVGNSVGARTDTQYF.

Note on this clonotype: The CDR3 end shows no conserved phenylalanine or tryptophan, and so a read error is likely. The V and J genes are TRBV6-1 and TRBJ1-5; D unclear. This CDR3 has 13 amino acids. Germline values: CDR1 MNHNS, CDR2 SASEGT. For the CDR3, the DNA is TGTGTCAGCAGTGGGGAGCTCTATCAGCCCCAGCATTTA. This translates into CVSSGELYQPQHL.

Note on this clonotype: This is likely a read error, given that the CDR3 carries no conserved phenylalanine or tryptophan at its end. The CDR3 bases are TGTGCCAGCAGCCGCATAGATACGCAGTATTTG. Amino acid sequence: CASSRIDTQYL. V gene TRBV6-1 combines with J gene TRBJ2-3, with no clear D. The CDR3 covers 11 residues. Trimming stripped 6 bases from V and 5 bases from J, with 6 bases between. In germline, CDR1 is MNHNS, CDR2 SASEGT.

This clonotype was observed a single time. One junction end disagrees with the germline gene, perhaps due to a read error. The CDR3 sequence is CAGTWGLAGVSDTQFF. In DNA, the CDR3 is TGTGCCGGCACCTGGGGACTAGCGGGAGTCAGCGATACGCAGTTTTTT. The genes are TRBV12-3 or TRBV12-4 and TRBJ2-3, with TRBD2 matching over 14 bases. There are 16 residues in the CDR3.

Turning to this clonotype: The junction and the germline gene differ at one end; a read error may be behind it. This chain joins TRBV12-3 or TRBV12-4 and TRBJ1-2; D is unclear. The CDR3 has 12 amino acids. The CDR3 DNA follows: TGTGCCAGCAGCTCTAGAGGTATGGGCTACACATTC. Translation: CASSSRGMGYTF.

As for this clonotype: At one boundary the junction diverges from the germline segment, which might be a read error. This chain joins TRBV6-5 and TRBJ2-3; 8 positions match TRBD2. The CDR3 has 15 residues. Germline values: CDR1 MNHEY, CDR2 SVGAGI. The CDR3 DNA follows: TGTGCCAGCAGCCCAGGACTAGCAGGAACAGATACGCACTATTTT. The encoded protein is CASSPGLAGTDTHYF.

As concerns this clonotype: Compared with germline, one end of the junction differs, possibly owing to a read error. The rearrangement joins TRBV11-3 to TRBJ1-1; D is unclear. Per the germline V gene, CDR1 is SGHNT and CDR2 is YENEEA. This CDR3 contains 15 residues. CDR3 nucleotide sequence: TGTGCCAGCAGGCCAGCATCCGGTTGGGGTACTGAAGATTTCTTT. The encoded protein is CASRPASGWGTEDFF.

Worth noting for this clonotype: The conserved phenylalanine or tryptophan normally closing the CDR3 is absent here, so this likely arose from a read error. The DNA is left out, because the CDR3 cannot be placed on it with certainty; the CDR3 is given as TCRdb lists it. The chain couples TRBV11-1 to TRBJ2-2. The CDR3 is 13 residues long, ends included. In germline, CDR1 is SGHAT, CDR2 FQDESV (reference sequence). This CDR3 reads CASTFWDTGEMFL.

The chain recombines TRBV6-1 with TRBJ2-2, with 14 positions matching TRBD2. J gave up 7 bases and V 4 bases, and 5 bases lay outside the gene matches. In germline, CDR1 is MNHNS, CDR2 SASEGT. The CDR3 totals 16 residues. The CDR3 DNA reads TGTGCCAGCAGTGTGACTAGCGGGAGGGCCGGCGGGGAGCTGTTTTTT. The encoded protein is CASSVTSGRAGGELFF.

Note on this clonotype: The conserved phenylalanine or tryptophan normally closing the CDR3 is absent here, so this likely arose from a read error. The DNA is omitted, as the CDR3 cannot be located on it reliably, and the CDR3 follows TCRdb's listing. V usage is TRBV28 and J usage is TRBJ2-7. Germline assignment: CDR1 MDHEN and CDR2 SYDVKM. From its first to its last residue, the CDR3 has 15 amino acids. The CDR3 protein is CVSSFLAESSYEQYL.

As concerns this clonotype: A much larger clonotype is one base distant, so this may be a read error. CDR3 nucleotide sequence: TGTGCCAGCACTCCCCCGGGACAGGGGAATCAGCCCCAGCATTTT. Translation: CASTPPGQGNQPQHF. This chain joins TRBV28 and TRBJ1-5; 10 bases match TRBD1. This CDR3 has 15 amino acids. V was clipped by 7 bases and J by 4 bases; unmatched bases: 7. Germline CDR1 and CDR2: MDHEN and SYDVKM.

This chain's CDR3 is CSDSPDSYEQYF. The CDR3 DNA is TGTTCCGACAGCCCAGACAGCTACGAGCAGTACTTC. The V and J genes are TRBV11-1 and TRBJ2-7; D possibly corresponds to TRBD1 (5 bases). From germline, CDR1 is SGHAT and CDR2 FQDESV (reference sequence). The CDR3 loop spans 12 amino acids.

The chain uses TRBV12-3 or TRBV12-4 and TRBJ1-2; D is undetermined. CDR3 length equals 13 residues. Trimming stripped 4 bases from V and 8 bases from J, with 14 bases between. The CDR3 here is CASSYGQQRGYTF. For the CDR3, the DNA is TGTGCCAGCAGTTACGGCCAGCAACGGGGCTACACCTTC.

About this clonotype itself: The DNA is omitted, as the CDR3 cannot be located on it reliably, and the CDR3 follows TCRdb's listing. This chain connects TRBV6-5 to TRBJ1-2; the table's D call TRBD1 went unverified against the DNA. Germline V gene data show CDR1 as MNHEY and CDR2 as SVGAGI. The CDR3 spans 16 amino acids, including both terminal residues. CDR3 loop: CDSSTGVGVVNYGCTF.